The 13 T cell receptor beta chains below all came from one sample that was sequenced in a study of shared clonotypes between healthy human individuals. Libraries were prepared by immunoSEQ multiplex PCR; TCRdb keeps only in-frame clonotypes and omits some of them. This sample has a few million clones, with 80% to 95% found just once. Material for sequencing was naive CD4+ T cells from PBMCs. Subset defined: CD45RA+ positively selected. The receptors derive from a man between 18 and 29 years old in good health. Some clones in this sample may be carry-over from other donors' samples.

The chain joins TRBV6-1 to TRBJ1-2, with 9 bases fitting TRBD1. J gave up 5 bases and V 7 bases, and 8 bases lay outside the gene matches. The CDR3 consists of 14 residues. Germline V gene sequence: CDR1 MNHNS, CDR2 SASEGT. Written as DNA, the CDR3 is TGTGCCAGCACTACAGGGGGCCTCCTATATGGCTACACCTTC. This encodes CASTTGGLLYGYTF.

This rearrangement joins TRBV30 to TRBJ1-1; 8 nucleotides agree with TRBD1. The CDR3 length is 13 residues. The trim removed 4 bases at V and 3 bases at J, leaving 4 bases unmatched. CDR1 GTSNPN and CDR2 SVGIG come from the germline V gene (reference sequence). Here the CDR3 DNA reads TGTGCCTGGAAGGGACAGGCCTACACTGAAGCTTTCTTT. It yields the protein CAWKGQAYTEAFF.

The rearrangement joins TRBV18 to TRBJ2-7; a possible D gene is TRBD1 (6 bases). Germline V gene sequence: CDR1 KGHSH, CDR2 LQKENI. This CDR3 is 15 amino acids long. V was cut by 6 bases and J by 2 bases, with 17 bases left in between. CDR3 protein: CASSRLRTETYEQYF. CDR3 nucleotide sequence: TGTGCCAGCTCCCGTTTGCGGACAGAGACCTACGAGCAGTACTTC.

The chain links TRBV29-1 to TRBJ1-2; D is unclear. Germline-derived CDR1 and CDR2 are SQVTM and ANQGSEA. Deletions cut 4 bases from V and 0 bases from J, with 12 bases between. The CDR3 has 14 amino acids. CDR3 nucleotides: TGCAGCGTTGGCGGGCTCTTAGCTAACTATGGCTACACCTTC. It codes for CSVGGLLANYGYTF.

The chain combines TRBV4-1 with TRBJ1-5; possible D gene TRBD1, 5 bases. The CDR3 has 14 residues. Germline lookup yields CDR1 MGHRA and CDR2 YSYEKL. The V and J ends lost 0 bases and 9 bases respectively, with 12 bases between them. CDR3 region: CASSQDGGTRPQHF. CDR3 in DNA: TGCGCCAGCAGCCAAGATGGGGGTACTAGGCCCCAGCATTTT.

V gene TRBV10-3 combines with J gene TRBJ1-4; D perhaps matches TRBD1 (6 bases). The CDR3 length is 14 residues. CDR1 ENHRY and CDR2 SYGVKD come from the germline V gene. Trimming took off 6 bases at V and 4 bases at J, with 12 bases between the two ends. CDR3 sequence: CAISREGVNEKLFF. For the CDR3, the DNA is TGTGCCATCAGCAGAGAGGGGGTTAATGAAAAACTGTTTTTT.

The chain combines TRBV7-2 with TRBJ1-1; TRBD1 might be the D (5 bases). CDR3 size: 14 residues. Trimming took 2 bases from V and 4 from J, leaving 11 bases between them. Per germline, CDR1 SGHTA and CDR2 FQGNSA. The CDR3 region is CASSLLGGATEAFF. The CDR3 coding sequence is TGTGCCAGCAGCTTATTGGGCGGGGCCACTGAAGCTTTCTTT. Combining the CDR3 with reference TRBV7-2 and TRBJ1-1 gives the whole variable domain GAGVSQSPSNKVTEKGKDVELRCDPISGHTALYWYRQSLGQGLEFLIYFQGNSAPDKSGLPSDRFSAERTGGSVSTLTIQRTQQEDSAVYLCASSLLGGATEAFFGQGTRLTVV.

V and J are TRBV11-3 and TRBJ2-7, with D possibly TRBD1 on 6 matching bases. V lost 5 bases, J lost 3 bases, and 11 bases lay in between. The CDR3 is 13 residues long. In germline, CDR1 is SGHNT, CDR2 YENEEA. In DNA, the CDR3 is TGTGCCAGCAGCAAAGACAGGAACTACGAGCAGTACTTC. Its translation: CASSKDRNYEQYF.

This clone has a single count. J is TRBJ2-7 and V is TRBV12-5; no clear D gene. CDR1 is LGHNT and CDR2 is FRNRAP in the germline V gene. Trimming shortened V by 2 bases and J by 4 bases, and 6 bases separated the two germline ends. The length of the CDR3 is 12 residues. The CDR3 sequence: CASGLSEYEQYF. DNA of the CDR3: TGTGCTAGTGGTTTGTCCGAGTACGAGCAGTACTTC.

The genes are TRBV11-2 and TRBJ2-7; 7 bases match TRBD2. The junction had 10 bases not matched to a gene; V was cut back by 5 bases and J by 0 bases. CDR1 and CDR2 from the germline V gene are SGHAT and FQNNGV. The CDR3 spans 16 residues. This CDR3 is CASSPRDYLGSYEQYF. CDR3 sequence (DNA): TGTGCCAGCAGCCCGCGGGACTATTTAGGCTCCTACGAGCAGTACTTC.

The genes are TRBV28 and TRBJ2-7, with TRBD2 as a possible D gene (6 bases). With 8 bases removed from V and 6 bases from J, the gap between germline ends came to 20 bases. The CDR3 covers 14 residues. CDR1 and CDR2 from the germline V gene are MDHEN and SYDVKM. CDR3 amino acids: CASVGGLTRGEQYF. The CDR3 coding sequence is TGTGCCAGCGTTGGGGGACTCACAAGGGGCGAGCAGTACTTC.

V usage is TRBV7-6 and J usage is TRBJ2-7; TRBD2 agrees at 10 bases. The CDR3 runs to 14 residues. CDR1 and CDR2 (germline): SGHVS, FNYEAQ. Losses at the gene ends were 4 bases for V and 7 bases for J; bases not matched to a gene: 7. CDR3 sequence reads: CASSSGTSVREQYF. In DNA, the CDR3 is TGTGCCAGCAGCTCCGGGACTAGCGTGCGGGAGCAGTACTTC.

CDR3 nucleotide sequence: TGTGCCTGGAGTCCAGGGGGCGGAACCCATGGGTACTTC. The encoded protein is CAWSPGGGTHGYF. This chain links TRBV30 with TRBJ2-7, with TRBD1 matching over 8 bases. The germline CDR1 and CDR2 sequences are GTSNPN and SVGIG (reference sequence). V gave up 2 bases and J gave up 12 bases; unmatched junction bases: 12. CDR3 length equals 13 residues.